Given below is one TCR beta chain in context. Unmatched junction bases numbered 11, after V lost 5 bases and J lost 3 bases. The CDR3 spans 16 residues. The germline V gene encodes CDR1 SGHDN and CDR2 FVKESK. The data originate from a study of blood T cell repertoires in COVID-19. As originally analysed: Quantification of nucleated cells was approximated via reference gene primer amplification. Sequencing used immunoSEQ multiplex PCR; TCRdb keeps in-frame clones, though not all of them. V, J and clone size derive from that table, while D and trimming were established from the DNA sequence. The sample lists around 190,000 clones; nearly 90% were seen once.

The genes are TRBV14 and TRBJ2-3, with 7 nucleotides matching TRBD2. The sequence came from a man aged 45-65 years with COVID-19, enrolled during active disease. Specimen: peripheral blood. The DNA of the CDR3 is TGTGCCAGCAGCAACGATAGCGGGCGGGTGACAGATACGCAGTATTTT. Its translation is CASSNDSGRVTDTQYF.